This entry is about one T cell receptor beta chain. It lacks a known antigen. The sample holds no much larger clone one base away, and base qualities are not on file. This sample is drawn from a study of cytomegalovirus exposure and HLA in healthy donors (dated by TCRdb to 2015 to 2018). About the study as a whole: An earlier analysis of about 560 of the donors reported 276 Gb of sequence data and 117 million unique TCR beta sequences obtained from about 179 million T cells. About 300 gigabases of sequencing data and about 92 million unique TCR sequences made up an early release that covered several hundred HLA-typed donors. Among the roughly 400 genotyped donors, approximately 76% belonged to the genetic ancestry cluster associated with self-reported Caucasian donors. The study was designed to test whether signatures of past pathogen exposure could be identified by cataloging public T cell receptors. Using immunosequencing, the study profiled T cell repertoires from around 680 subjects and related those repertoires to cytomegalovirus serostatus. In addition to the first cohort of 650 to 800 subjects, a separate validation cohort of approximately 130 different subjects was used. To predict cytomegalovirus infection status, the study combined high-throughput TCR immunosequencing, statistical association of individual TCRs with disease status, and machine learning. A later analysis re-analyzed previously published TCR beta repertoires from approximately 670 donors and added high-resolution HLA genotyping to study TCR occurrence patterns. The later analysis used no new phenotypic data to find candidate immune exposures, relying instead on TCR beta sequences and their occurrence across donors. An earlier analysis of roughly 580 of the donors used high-throughput TCR beta sequencing to judge whether each TCR beta V gene segment behaved as functional or pseudogenic. Donor age, sex, ethnicity and CMV serostatus were collected together with the repertoire data. A later genetic analysis took genome-wide SNP genotypes for about three fifths of the 666 donors and used that subset as a discovery cohort. All discovery cohort repertoires had been generated on a single sequencing platform. HLA typing included class I and class II loci at four-digit resolution. Typing coverage differed by locus: A, B, C, DRB1 and DQB1 were typed in roughly 629-640 donors, DQA1 in around 500, DPA1 in nearly 610, and DPB1 in 400 to 480. A few DR-DQ haplotypes were treated as single units for association and clustering because of strong linkage in the cohort. Among 300 to 500 genotyped donors of the cohort, an average of approximately 200,000 unique TCR beta nucleotide sequences was sequenced per donor, of which roughly 18% were non-productive.

The cohort was made up of about 610 healthy bone marrow donors. All cohort members were sampled while nominally healthy, although unrecorded immune exposures were likely present. The donor tested CMV seropositive, placing the donor among the 289 seropositive members of the cohort. A peripheral blood sample was provided by each donor, and peripheral blood mononuclear cells were used for TCR beta sequencing. Genomic DNA extraction from the blood cell samples was performed with the Qiagen DNeasy Blood Extraction Kit. The library was built by means of the immunoSEQ multiplex PCR assay. The multiplex PCR relied on a mix of 60 forward primers for TCR Vbeta segments and 13 reverse primers for TCR Jbeta segments. The CDR3 region of rearranged TCR beta genes was amplified from genomic DNA with a multiplex PCR assay. Amplified TCR beta libraries were sequenced as 87-base-pair reads on the Illumina HiSeq System. Regarding the original processing steps: Across the 600 to 700 repertoires, a later analysis counted tens of millions of unique TCR beta chains, some 11 million of which were shared by at least two donors. Raw reads were error-corrected and collapsed into unique sequences with a nearest-neighbor algorithm that merged closely related sequences to remove PCR and sequencing errors. V, D and J gene segments were assigned by aligning CDR3 sequences to IMGT reference sequences. Each retained sequence needed at least a six-nucleotide match to both a V gene segment and a J gene segment. A rearrangement counted as productive if the CDR3 had no stop codons and remained in frame with V and J, and every other rearrangement counted as non-productive. Following IMGT convention, CDR3 was defined as the stretch from the second conserved V-encoded cysteine to the conserved J-encoded phenylalanine. In an earlier analysis of around 540 of the donors, sequences lacking an unambiguous match to a single V gene segment were excluded. An earlier analysis of almost 600 of the donors classified V segments as functional when productive rearrangements were above 56.7% and as segregating when the standard deviation between donors was above 5%. A statistical classification framework was built to diagnose cytomegalovirus status from the catalog of TCR beta chain sequences. V and J gene assignment, in a later analysis, came from comparing TCR nucleotide sequences with IMGT/GENE-DB human TR gene sequences. The TCRdist pipeline was used in a later analysis to assign CDR3 sequences and most-parsimonious VDJ recombination scenarios. In a later analysis, each TCR beta chain was defined by its CDR3 amino acid sequence together with its V-gene family, and reads without a unique V-gene family were excluded. To address suspected cross-contamination and a sequencing artifact, a later analysis removed 450 to 700 highly shared, low-generation-probability nucleotide sequences. In a later analysis, a clonal expansion index was calculated for each public chain from normalized within-repertoire ranks of inferred template counts. A later analysis computed generation probabilities with a VDJ recombination model fitted to out-of-frame rearrangements, and checked the results against IGoR. A later analysis scored TCR-TCR, TCR-HLA and TCR-CMV co-occurrence with hypergeometric tests, applying a repertoire-size bias correction to TCR pairs. False discovery rates were estimated in a later analysis by permuting HLA or CMV assignments 20 times. In a later analysis, co-occurring TCRs were grouped using DBSCAN, with TCRdist sequence similarity added in when clustering inside HLA-allele-positive subsets. For co-occurrence clustering, repertoires with fewer than 30,000 or more than 120,000 public chains were excluded, along with about five repertoires with anomalous nucleotide sharing. TCRdb obtained this table from immuneACCESS and retained in-frame rearrangements with V and J assigned. These tables miss some clones; where compared with another copy, unresolved V genes account for less than half of the shortfall, and the remainder is unexplained. Clone size and the V and J calls come from that table; the DNA yielded D and trimming. The sample includes 100,000 to 150,000 clones, with around three quarters observed a single time. The ten largest clonotypes hold roughly 9.6% of the sample.

Overall study outcomes, separate from this receptor: In a later genetic analysis, a missense DCLRE1C variant was associated with V-gene and J-gene trimming of TCR beta chains, and the association was replicated in an independent cohort. A group of highly shared sequence variants was considered likely to be a technical artifact of the sequencing pipeline. A later analysis associated roughly 17,000 TCR beta sequences with specific HLA alleles at a false discovery rate of 0.05. The authors suggested that the approach could potentially be extended to other disease states and immunological phenotypes. Some IMGT-functional V segments, including TRBV6-2 and TRBV6-3, could not be told apart with the 87-base-pair reads, so those segments were excluded. In this cohort, only TCR beta chains were sequenced, and detectable features were limited by the absence of alpha or paired-chain data. Correlated functional status among segregating V segments might be attributable to linkage disequilibrium, but an unknown experimental factor could not be ruled out. The only immune exposure information available for the cohort was CMV serostatus. In vitro tests confirmed that a few of the cytomegalovirus-associated TCR beta chains recognize cytomegalovirus antigens. In a later analysis, the rate of TCR association differed among HLA loci, with DRB1 alleles having the most associated TCRs and HLA-C alleles having the fewest. Roughly uniform sequencing depth across donors was assumed in presence/absence analyses, although this assumption may not hold. In a later analysis, several top co-occurrence clusters were reported to appear linked to parvovirus B19, influenza, CMV and Epstein-Barr virus. According to a later analysis, most CMV-associated TCR beta chains appeared to be HLA-restricted, and the HLA associations seemed to be driven largely by CMV exposure. A further reported finding was that TCR beta sequences accurately predicted the HLA-A and HLA-B alleles for most subjects in the first cohort. Because some donors lacked HLA typing at each locus, the association tests relied only on the typed subset. An earlier analysis of approximately 570 of the donors showed that most TCR beta V segments appeared in productive rearrangements either about 87% or about 30% of the time, which broadly matched IMGT annotations. When HLA alleles, especially DR and DQ, strongly co-occurred, TCR associations were difficult to assign to individual alleles. In a later analysis, HLA-associated TCR beta chains were found to be more clonally expanded and to have lower generation probabilities than equally common non-associated chains. The earlier analysis of 450 to 700 of the donors excluded roughly 16 rarely observed V segments, including chromosome 9 orphons, because counts were too low. The classifier was reported to diagnose cytomegalovirus status with high specificity and sensitivity in both the original and validation cohorts. Most TCR sequences were observed very rarely across donors, whereas some public TCRs were present in many individuals. A total of about 150 TCR beta chains were listed by the study as associated with cytomegalovirus. A later genetic analysis reported fewer N-insertions in productive TCRs among donors in an Asian-associated ancestry cluster than the approximately 670-donor mean.

Taken from cysteine to phenylalanine, the CDR3 has 16 residues. Only the CDR3 DNA is retained, 48 bases long and in frame from the first base. From V the trimming removes 3 bases and from J it removes 3 bases, while the gene matches leave 6 bases of the junction unaccounted for. CDR1 MNHNS and CDR2 SASEGT are derived from the germline V gene. The sequence joins TRBV6-1 to TRBJ2-3; 10 junctional bases match TRBD2. The sequence was obtained from a man younger than 45 in good health and CMV-seropositive. The sample consisted of PBMCs. Read as DNA, the sequence is TGTGCCAGCAGTGATCGTAGCGGGGGGACTACAGATACGCAGTATTTT. Protein translation: CASSDRSGGTTDTQYF.